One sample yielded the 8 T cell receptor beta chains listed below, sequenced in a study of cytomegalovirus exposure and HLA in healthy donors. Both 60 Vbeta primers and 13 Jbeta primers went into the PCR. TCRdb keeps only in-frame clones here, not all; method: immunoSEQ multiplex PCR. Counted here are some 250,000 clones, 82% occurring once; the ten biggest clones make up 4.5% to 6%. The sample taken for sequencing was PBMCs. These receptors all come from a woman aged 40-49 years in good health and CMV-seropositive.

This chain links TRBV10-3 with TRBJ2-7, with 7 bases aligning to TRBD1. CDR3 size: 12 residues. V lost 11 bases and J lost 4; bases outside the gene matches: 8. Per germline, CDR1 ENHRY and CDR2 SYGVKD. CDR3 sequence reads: CAATGQEYEQYF. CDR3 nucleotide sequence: TGTGCCGCGACCGGACAGGAATACGAGCAGTACTTC.

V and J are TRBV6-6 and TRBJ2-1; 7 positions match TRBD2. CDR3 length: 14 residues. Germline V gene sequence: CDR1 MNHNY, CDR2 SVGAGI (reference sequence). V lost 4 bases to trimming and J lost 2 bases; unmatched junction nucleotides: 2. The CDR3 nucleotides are TGTGCCAGCAGTTCCGCGGGAGCCTACAATGAGCAGTTCTTC. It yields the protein CASSSAGAYNEQFF.

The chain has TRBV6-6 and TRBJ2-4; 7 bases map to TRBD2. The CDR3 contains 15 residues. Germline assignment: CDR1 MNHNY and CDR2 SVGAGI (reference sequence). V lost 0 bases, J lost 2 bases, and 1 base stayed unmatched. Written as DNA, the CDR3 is TGTGCCAGCAGTTACTCGGGAGGGACCAAAAACATTCAGTACTTC. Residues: CASSYSGGTKNIQYF.

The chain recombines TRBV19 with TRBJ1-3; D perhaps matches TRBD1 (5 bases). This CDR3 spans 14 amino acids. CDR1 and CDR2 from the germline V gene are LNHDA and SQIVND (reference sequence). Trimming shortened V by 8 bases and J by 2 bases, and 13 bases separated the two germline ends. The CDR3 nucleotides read TGTGCCAGTGGGGGGGGAGCGACTGGAAACACCATATATTTT. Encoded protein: CASGGGATGNTIYF. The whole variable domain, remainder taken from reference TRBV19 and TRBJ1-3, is DGGITQSPKYLFRKEGQNVTLSCEQNLNHDAMYWYRQDPGQGLRLIYYSQIVNDFQKGDIAEGYSVSREKKESFPLTVTSAQKNPTAFYLCASGGGATGNTIYFGEGSWLTVV.

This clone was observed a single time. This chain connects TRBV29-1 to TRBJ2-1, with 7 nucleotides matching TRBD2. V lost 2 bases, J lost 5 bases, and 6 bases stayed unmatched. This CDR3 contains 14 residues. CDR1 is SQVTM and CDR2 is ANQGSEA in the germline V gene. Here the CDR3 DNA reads TGCAGCGTTGAAAGACTAGCAGACAACAATGAGCAGTTCTTC. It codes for CSVERLADNNEQFF.

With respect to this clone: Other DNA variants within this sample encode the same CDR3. Here the CDR3 DNA reads TGCGCCAGCAGCCAGGGACAGGGATTGAACACTGAAGCTTTCTTT. It codes for CASSQGQGLNTEAFF. This chain connects TRBV4-3 to TRBJ1-1, with 9 bases identical to TRBD1. Germline lookup yields CDR1 LGHNA and CDR2 YSLEER. V lost 3 bases and J lost 0; bases outside the gene matches: 2. The CDR3 loop spans 15 amino acids.

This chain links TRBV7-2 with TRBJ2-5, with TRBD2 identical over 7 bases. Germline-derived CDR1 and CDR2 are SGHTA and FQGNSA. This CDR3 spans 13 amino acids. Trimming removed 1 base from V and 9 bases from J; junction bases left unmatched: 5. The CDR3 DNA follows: TGTGCCAGCAGCTTAGAAGGCGGGGGTTCCCAGTACTTC. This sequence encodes CASSLEGGGSQYF.

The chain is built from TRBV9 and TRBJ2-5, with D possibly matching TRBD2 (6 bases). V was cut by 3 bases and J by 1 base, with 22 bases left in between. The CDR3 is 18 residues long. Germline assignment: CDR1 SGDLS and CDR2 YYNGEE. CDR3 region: CASSEPPDLGGPQETQYF. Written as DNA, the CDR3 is TGTGCCAGCAGCGAGCCGCCGGACTTGGGAGGACCCCAAGAGACCCAGTACTTC.